The TCR beta chain described here comes from a study of cytomegalovirus exposure and HLA in healthy donors. In regard to this clone: Its antigen is not known.

Trimming took off 0 bases at V and 2 bases at J, with 11 bases between the two ends. Per germline, CDR1 MNHNS and CDR2 SASEGT. The CDR3 loop spans 15 amino acids. Assay used: immunoSEQ multiplex PCR; TCRdb lists only in-frame clones, some missing. Among 180,000 or so clones listed, around 86% were seen once. Whole-study findings and limits: A classifier reportedly called cytomegalovirus status with high sensitivity and specificity.

The sequenced sample was PBMCs. The clonotype comes from a man younger than 30 in good health and CMV-seropositive. V gene TRBV6-1 combines with J gene TRBJ2-7; perhaps TRBD2 as D (6 bases). CDR3 in amino acids: CASSEAGGPTYEQYF. CDR3 bases: TGTGCCAGCAGTGAAGCCGGAGGGCCCACCTACGAGCAGTACTTC.